The 9 T cell receptor beta chains given below trace back to one sample, sequenced in a study of T-cell reconstitution after alpha-beta-depleted transplantation in children. These receptors have no known antigen. Unique molecular identifiers were used in preparing the TCRbeta library. TCRdb processed the PCR reads anew with MiXCR; each CDR3 protein has one entry. The sample yields around 270,000 distinct CDR3 sequences, roughly 7.8% seen once. The study, taken as a whole, reports: Newly generated T cells supplied most T-cell counts and diversity one year post-transplant.

The material sequenced was peripheral blood, taken 360 days after TCRalphabeta/CD19-depleted stem cell transplant. The receptors derive from a female patient younger than 10 who had a stem cell transplant for Fanconi anemia, so the T cells may come from the graft donor.

This clonotype has just a few counts. The chain recombines TRBV4-1 with TRBJ2-7; 11 bases line up with TRBD2. Trimming cost V 3 bases and J 0 bases; bases outside gene matches: 10. The CDR3 is made up of 18 amino acids. Germline lookup yields CDR1 MGHRA and CDR2 YSYEKL. The CDR3 loop is CASSQAEPGLAVSYEQYF. CDR3 nucleotides: TGCGCCAGCAGCCAGGCTGAACCGGGACTAGCGGTCTCCTACGAGCAGTACTTC.

The table lists this clonotype with many counts. The V and J genes are TRBV5-1 and TRBJ2-2, with 11 bases fitting TRBD1. The length of the CDR3 is 16 residues. From germline, CDR1 is SGHRS and CDR2 YFSETQ. J lost 6 bases, V lost 4 bases, and 8 bases had no gene match. The chain's CDR3 is CASSGQPGQGAGELFF. In DNA form, the CDR3 reads TGCGCCAGCAGCGGGCAGCCGGGACAGGGGGCCGGGGAGCTGTTTTTT.

This rearrangement joins TRBV5-1 to TRBJ2-5; 8 nucleotides line up with TRBD2. CDR3 length: 18 residues. V shed 3 bases, J shed 5 bases, and the junction held 18 bases outside the gene matches. The V gene's germline CDR1 is SGHRS and CDR2 YFSETQ. This CDR3 reads CASSSENATSARRETQYF. Here the CDR3 DNA reads TGCGCCAGCAGCTCAGAGAACGCGACTAGCGCCAGGCGGGAGACCCAGTACTTC.

The gene calls are TRBV4-1 and TRBJ2-7, with D perhaps matching TRBD1 (5 bases). Per the germline V gene, CDR1 is MGHRA and CDR2 is YSYEKL. The CDR3 covers 14 residues. Trimming left V 4 bases short and J 2 bases short, with 12 bases between. Written as DNA, the CDR3 is TGCGCCAGCAGCCCCGACAGCCCAGCCTACGAGCAGTACTTC. Its translation is CASSPDSPAYEQYF.

This clonotype came up many times. The chain carries TRBV11-2 and TRBJ1-1, with 7 bases identical to TRBD1. This CDR3 has 17 residues. Trimming removed 5 bases from V and 1 base from J; junction bases left unmatched: 13. Germline CDR1 reads SGHAT; CDR2 reads FQNNGV. The CDR3 DNA reads TGTGCCAGCAGCCAAGGACGTCCCGGGACAGCGAACACTGAAGCTTTCTTT. Amino acid sequence: CASSQGRPGTANTEAFF.

There are a few counts of this clonotype. CDR3 protein: CASSQEARNTGELFF. CDR3 sequence (DNA): TGTGCCAGCAGCCAAGAGGCGCGGAACACCGGGGAGCTGTTTTTT. This chain links TRBV3-1 with TRBJ2-2; D gene ambiguous. Germline CDR1 is LGHDT and CDR2 is YNNKEL (reference sequence). The CDR3 contains 15 residues. V gave up 0 bases and J gave up 1 base, with 6 bases separating them. Full variable domain (missing parts from reference TRBV3-1 and TRBJ2-2): DTAVSQTPKYLVTQMGNDKSIKCEQNLGHDTMYWYKQDSKKFLKIMFSYNNKELIINETVPNRFSPKSPDKAHLNLHINSLELGDSAVYFCASSQEARNTGELFFGEGSRLTVL.

The table lists this clonotype with a few counts. The chain links TRBV4-2 to TRBJ2-5; tentatively, D is TRBD2 (6 bases). Germline assignment: CDR1 LGHNA and CDR2 YNFKEQ. The CDR3 runs 14 residues. The V end was cut by 3 bases, the J end by 1 base, with 9 bases between. CDR3 nucleotide sequence: TGTGCCAGCAGCCAGCGGGACTCCCAAGAGACCCAGTACTTC. It is translated as CASSQRDSQETQYF.

This clonotype was recorded at least ten times. The chain uses TRBV28 and TRBJ2-1; 12 bases fit TRBD2. Germline assignment: CDR1 MDHEN and CDR2 SYDVKM. V dropped 4 bases and J dropped 7; count of bases not matched to a gene: 5. The CDR3 is 15 residues long. CDR3 coding DNA: TGTGCCAGCAGTTCACTAGCGGGGGGCGAGAATGAGCAGTTCTTC. Protein: CASSSLAGGENEQFF.

A few counts support this clonotype. The CDR3 sequence is CASSPPGRGIGYEQYF. In nucleotides, the CDR3 is TGTGCCAGCTCACCACCTGGTCGCGGGATAGGCTACGAGCAGTACTTC. The chain employs TRBV18 and TRBJ2-7; D may be TRBD2 (6 bases). The V gene lost 0 bases and the J gene lost 3 bases, with 15 bases spanning the gap. The CDR3 contains 16 residues. Germline lookup yields CDR1 KGHSH and CDR2 LQKENI.